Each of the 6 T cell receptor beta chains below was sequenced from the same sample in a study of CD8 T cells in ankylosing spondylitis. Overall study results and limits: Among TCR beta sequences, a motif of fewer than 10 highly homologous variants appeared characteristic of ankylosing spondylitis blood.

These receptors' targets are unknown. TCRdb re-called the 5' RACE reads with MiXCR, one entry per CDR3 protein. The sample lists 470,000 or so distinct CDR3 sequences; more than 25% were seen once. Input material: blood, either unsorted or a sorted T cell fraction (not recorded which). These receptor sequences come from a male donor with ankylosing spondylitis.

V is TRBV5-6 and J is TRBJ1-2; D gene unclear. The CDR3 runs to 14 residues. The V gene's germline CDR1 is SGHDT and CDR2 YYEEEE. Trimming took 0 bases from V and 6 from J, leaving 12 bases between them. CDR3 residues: CASSLVAGGNGYTF. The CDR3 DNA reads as TGTGCCAGCAGCTTGGTGGCAGGTGGTAATGGCTACACCTTC.

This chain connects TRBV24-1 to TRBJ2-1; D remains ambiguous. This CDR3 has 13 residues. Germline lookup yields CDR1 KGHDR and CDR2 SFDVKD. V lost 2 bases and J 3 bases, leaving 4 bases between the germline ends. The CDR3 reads CATSDSVYNEQFF. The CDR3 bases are TGTGCCACCAGTGATTCCGTCTACAATGAGCAGTTCTTC.

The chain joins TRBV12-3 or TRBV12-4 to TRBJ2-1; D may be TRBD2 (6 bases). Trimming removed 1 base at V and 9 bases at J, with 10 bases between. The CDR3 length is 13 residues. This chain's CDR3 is CASSLGVGGEQFF. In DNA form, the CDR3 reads TGTGCCAGCAGTTTAGGGGTGGGGGGTGAGCAGTTCTTC.

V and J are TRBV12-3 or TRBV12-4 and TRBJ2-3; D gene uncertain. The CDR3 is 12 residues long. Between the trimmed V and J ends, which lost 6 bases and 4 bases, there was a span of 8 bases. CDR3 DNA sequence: TGTGCCAGCAGGTTGCGACCAGATACGCAGTATTTT. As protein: CASRLRPDTQYF.

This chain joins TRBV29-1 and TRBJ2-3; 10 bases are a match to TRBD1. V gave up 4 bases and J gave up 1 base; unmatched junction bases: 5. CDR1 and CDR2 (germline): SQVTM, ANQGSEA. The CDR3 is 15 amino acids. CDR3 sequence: CSVAGGTGGTDTQYF. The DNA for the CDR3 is TGCAGCGTTGCCGGGGGGACAGGGGGCACAGATACGCAGTATTTT.

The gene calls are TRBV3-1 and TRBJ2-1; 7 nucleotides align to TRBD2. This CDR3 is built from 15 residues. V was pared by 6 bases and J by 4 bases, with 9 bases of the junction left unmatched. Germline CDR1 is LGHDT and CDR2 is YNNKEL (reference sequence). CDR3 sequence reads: CASSTGGSRYNEQFF. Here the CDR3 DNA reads TGTGCCAGCAGTACGGGCGGGAGTCGGTACAATGAGCAGTTCTTC.